This T cell receptor beta chain was retrieved from a study of T cells in localized non-small cell lung cancer. Assay used: immunoSEQ multiplex PCR; TCRdb lists only in-frame clones, some missing. The sample holds fewer than 40,000 clones, less than 80% seen once. V dropped 0 bases and J dropped 3; count of bases not matched to a gene: 4. Germline V gene lookup returns CDR1 SGHTA and CDR2 FQGNSA. The CDR3 has 16 amino acids. The receptor comes from a male donor at least 60 years old with stage II squamous cell lung carcinoma. This chain connects TRBV7-2 to TRBJ2-1; TRBD2 aligns across 8 bases. This sample comprised peripheral blood, obtained before any cancer treatment. CDR3 in DNA: TGTGCCAGCAGCTTAGCAGGGCGGGGGGTCTACAATGAGCAGTTCTTC. The encoded protein is CASSLAGRGVYNEQFF.